This record concerns one T cell receptor (beta chain) sequence. Its specificity is not known. The sample belongs to a study of cytomegalovirus exposure and HLA in healthy donors. The PCR employed 60 Vbeta primers together with 13 Jbeta primers. Assay used: immunoSEQ multiplex PCR; TCRdb lists only in-frame clones, some missing. The table records approximately 41,000 clones, 81% of them present only once. J gave up 8 bases and V 6 bases, and 11 bases lay outside the gene matches. CDR1 and CDR2 (germline): KGHSH, LQKENI. The CDR3 spans 15 residues. Study outcomes and limitations: Researchers reported that three CMV-associated chains were confirmed in vitro as CMV antigen-specific. It was 150 to 200 TCR beta chains that were listed as cytomegalovirus-associated.

The sequence derives from a man in his fifties or sixties in good health and CMV-seronegative. Material for sequencing was PBMCs. J is TRBJ1-1 and V is TRBV18, with TRBD1 matching 11 bases. The CDR3, as DNA: TGTGCCAGCTCTCCCGGGACAGGGGGTACACTCGAAGCTTTCTTT. It codes for CASSPGTGGTLEAFF.